These T cell receptor beta chains were read from a single sample in a study of CD8 T cells in ankylosing spondylitis. TCRdb reprocessed the 5' RACE reads via MiXCR and lists one record per CDR3 protein. Altogether approximately 260,000 distinct CDR3 sequences are present, 8.6% being singletons, with the ten largest covering almost 7%. The sample comprised blood, either unsorted or a sorted T cell fraction (not recorded which). All receptors derive from a male donor with ankylosing spondylitis or in good health (not recorded which). The CDR3 runs from the conserved cysteine through the conserved F or W. D genes are given only for firm matches. The size entry is marked missing in some rows and otherwise reads once, few, many or a size class.

CDR3aa: CASSFYRDSHKFNGYTF
CDR3nt: TGTGCCAGCAGCTTCTACCGGGACAGTCATAAATTTAATGGCTACACCTTC
abundance: -
v_gene: TRBV7-2
d_gene: TRBD1
j_gene: TRBJ1-2

CDR3aa: CAWREGGNLVRTLHF
CDR3nt: TGTGCCTGGAGGGAAGGAGGTAACTTAGTGCGAACCCTCCACTTT
abundance: -
v_gene: TRBV30
d_gene: -
j_gene: TRBJ1-6

CDR3aa: CASSPGRATNEKLFF
CDR3nt: TGTGCCAGCAGTCCGGGACGAGCAACTAATGAAAAACTGTTTTTT
abundance: many
v_gene: TRBV12-3/TRBV12-4
d_gene: -
j_gene: TRBJ1-4

CDR3aa: CASSPLGGEGTEAFF
CDR3nt: TGTGCCAGCAGCCCATTGGGGGGGGAGGGCACTGAAGCTTTCTTT
abundance: many
v_gene: TRBV7-6
d_gene: -
j_gene: TRBJ1-1

CDR3aa: CASSWDLKNIQYF
CDR3nt: TGTGCCAGCAGCTGGGATCTCAAAAACATTCAGTACTTC
abundance: many
v_gene: TRBV7-2
d_gene: -
j_gene: TRBJ2-4

CDR3aa: CAWSVPGGPCLF
CDR3nt: TGTGCCTGGAGTGTACCAGGGGGGCCTTGTCTCTTC
abundance: few
v_gene: TRBV30
d_gene: -
j_gene: TRBJ2-1

CDR3aa: CSSSQDPGGNEQFF
CDR3nt: TGCTCCAGCAGCCAAGATCCAGGGGGGAATGAGCAGTTCTTC
abundance: -
v_gene: TRBV4-3
d_gene: -
j_gene: TRBJ2-1

CDR3aa: CASSLLTSVQETQYF
CDR3nt: TGTGCCAGCAGCTTACTCACTAGCGTCCAAGAGACCCAGTACTTC
abundance: many
v_gene: TRBV11-2
d_gene: TRBD2
j_gene: TRBJ2-5

CDR3aa: CASTSRRTSTDTQYF
CDR3nt: TGTGCCAGCACCTCCCGTAGGACTAGCACAGATACGCAGTATTTT
abundance: many
v_gene: TRBV27
d_gene: -
j_gene: TRBJ2-3

CDR3aa: CASSLQGAAYGYTF
CDR3nt: TGTGCCAGCAGTTTACAGGGGGCCGCCTATGGCTACACCTTC
abundance: many
v_gene: TRBV27
d_gene: TRBD1
j_gene: TRBJ1-2

CDR3aa: CASSSASGGTDTQYF
CDR3nt: TGTGCCAGCAGTTCGGCTAGCGGGGGTACAGATACGCAGTATTTT
abundance: many
v_gene: TRBV2
d_gene: TRBD2
j_gene: TRBJ2-3

CDR3aa: CASSHRSGLGETQYF
CDR3nt: TGTGCCAGCAGCCATCGATCCGGACTAGGGGAGACCCAGTACTTC
abundance: many
v_gene: TRBV4-2
d_gene: TRBD2
j_gene: TRBJ2-5

CDR3aa: CSASGGYTF
CDR3nt: TGCAGTGCGTCGGGGGGCTACACCTTC
abundance: many
v_gene: TRBV20-1
d_gene: -
j_gene: TRBJ1-2

CDR3aa: CATSVEASGSYNEQFF
CDR3nt: TGTGCCACCAGTGTTGAGGCAAGCGGATCATACAATGAGCAGTTCTTC
abundance: many
v_gene: TRBV24-1
d_gene: -
j_gene: TRBJ2-1

CDR3aa: CSVGRGREQPQHF
CDR3nt: TGCAGCGTTGGCAGGGGGAGGGAACAGCCCCAGCATTTT
abundance: many
v_gene: TRBV29-1
d_gene: TRBD1
j_gene: TRBJ1-5